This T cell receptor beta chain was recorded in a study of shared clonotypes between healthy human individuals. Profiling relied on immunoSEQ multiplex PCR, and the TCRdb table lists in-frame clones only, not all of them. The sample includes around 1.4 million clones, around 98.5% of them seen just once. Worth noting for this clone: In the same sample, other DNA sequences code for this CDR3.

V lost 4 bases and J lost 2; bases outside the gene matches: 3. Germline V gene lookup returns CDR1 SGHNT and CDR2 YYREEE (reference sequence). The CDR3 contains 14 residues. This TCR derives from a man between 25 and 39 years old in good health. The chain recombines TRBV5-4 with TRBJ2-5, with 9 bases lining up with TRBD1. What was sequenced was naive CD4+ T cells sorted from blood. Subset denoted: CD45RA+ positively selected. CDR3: CASSPDRGQETQYF. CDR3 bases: TGTGCCAGCAGCCCGGACAGGGGACAAGAGACCCAGTACTTC.